This T cell receptor beta chain is drawn from a study of regulatory T cells in long-lasting Graves disease. Study context: The criterion for persistent Graves' disease was over 5 years of antithyroid drugs with positive TSH receptor antibodies.

Trimming took off 7 bases at V and 8 bases at J, with 21 bases between the two ends. The CDR3 covers 16 residues. Germline CDR1 and CDR2: MNHNS and SASEGT. As to time point: persistent/refractory GD, antithyroid drugs over 5 years with positive TRAb. From RNA extracted from PBMCs, the TCR library was made. Patients with Graves' disease were diagnosed by American Thyroid Association guidelines. To make TCR beta libraries, researchers used iRepertoire HTBI primers and Arm-PCR of CDR3 regions. TCRdb re-called the multiplex PCR reads with MiXCR, one entry per CDR3 protein. This table has a few hundred thousand distinct CDR3 sequences, around 22% appearing once.

The J gene is TRBJ2-6, the V gene TRBV6-1; D may be TRBD1 or TRBD2 (5 bases each). This TCR was sampled from a female donor with Graves disease. The sample consisted of peripheral blood mononuclear cells (PBMCs), taken when the disease was refractory, from a patient treated with antithyroid drugs. CDR3 residues: CASTKGQGSGTNVLTF. CDR3 nucleotide sequence: TGTGCCAGCACCAAAGGGCAGGGTTCGGGGACCAACGTCCTGACTTTC.